Below, one T cell receptor beta chain is given with its context. The antigen is unknown. This sample is part of a study of blood T cells in healthy people across ages. Study conclusions and caveats: PBMCs left unsorted prevented a conclusive naive versus antigen-experienced comparison. In older individuals, TCR beta diversity per million T cells was lower, falling roughly linearly with age.

Primed by a sample-barcoded 5' primer and a J-beta primer mix, a second PCR proceeded for 7 to 11 cycles. No fewer than 3 million CDR3-containing paired-end reads came from each sample. TCRdb recomputed calls from the 5' RACE reads with MiXCR, one row per CDR3 protein. The sample shows about 800,000 distinct CDR3 sequences, roughly 60% of them seen only once. Germline V gene lookup returns CDR1 MNHNY and CDR2 SVGAGI (reference sequence). The CDR3 spans 13 residues. The V segment lost 8 bases and the J segment 4 bases; nucleotides outside the gene matches: 2. Per sample, no less than 5.5 micrograms of total RNA were extracted.

V is TRBV6-6 and J is TRBJ1-2, with TRBD1 matching over 12 bases. The TCR was taken from a man in his thirties or forties in good health. The source material was blood. As DNA, the CDR3 is TGTGCCAGCGGGACAGGGGGCCTCTATGGCTACACCTTC. Amino acid sequence: CASGTGGLYGYTF.